This T cell receptor (beta chain) was found in a study of cytomegalovirus exposure and HLA in healthy donors. Overall study context: Approximately 180 million T cells yielded some 100 million unique TCR beta sequences, as an earlier analysis found.

This PCR relied on a set of 60 Vbeta primers and 13 Jbeta primers. This table comes from immunoSEQ multiplex PCR, and its TCRdb copy is limited to in-frame clones, with some not included. The sample carries roughly 100,000 clones, almost 80% recorded once. The CDR3 covers 13 residues. CDR1 and CDR2 (germline): SGHAT, FQNNGV. Unmatched junction bases numbered 6, after V lost 4 bases and J lost 9 bases. The chain joins TRBV11-2 to TRBJ2-5; 9 positions agree with TRBD1. Sequenced: PBMCs. The clonotype was recovered from a man between 45 and 60 years old in good health and CMV-seropositive. CDR3 in DNA: TGTGCCAGCAGCTGGACAGGGGAGGGGGCCCAGTACTTC. Protein: CASSWTGEGAQYF.